This T cell receptor (beta chain) was identified during a study of T cell responses to AZD1222 COVID-19 vaccine. Whole-study results and caveats: Baseline seropositivity occurred in only six AZD1222 recipients.

Libraries were prepared by immunoSEQ multiplex PCR; TCRdb keeps only in-frame clonotypes and omits some of them. The sample includes 90,000 to 130,000 clones, about 86% seen only once; the top ten take about 9.4%. The sample holds one count of this clone. No antigen is known for it. The source material was peripheral blood, sampled on day 0 of AZD1222 vaccination. This TCR came from an adult in good health.

The CDR3 reads CASSLVTTYSGNTIYF. The CDR3 nucleotides are TGTGCCAGCAGCTTAGTAACCACATACTCTGGAAACACCATATATTTT. The chain has TRBV7-2 and TRBJ1-3; D is unclear. The CDR3 covers 16 residues. V lost 1 base to trimming and J lost 0 bases, with 10 bases between them. The germline gives CDR1 SGHTA, CDR2 FQGNSA.